Listed below are T cell receptor beta chains from one sample, sequenced in a study of blood T cell repertoires in COVID-19. The repertoire was sequenced with immunoSEQ multiplex PCR; TCRdb's copy has only in-frame clones and lacks some. There are around 240,000 clones in the sample; roughly 81% occur only once, and around 0.97% lies in the top ten. The sequencing sample was made of peripheral blood. These receptors were collected from a man between 40 and 49 years old with acute or convalescent COVID-19. The CDR3 runs from the conserved cysteine through the conserved F or W. The order of the fields is J gene, D gene, V gene, clone size, CDR3 protein, CDR3 DNA. The D gene is left open where the match is weak. Only some rows state a clone size, as once, few, many or a class for expanded clones.

J: TRBJ1-4
D: TRBD1
V: TRBV2
size: once
CDR3: CATKQGESNEKLFF
DNA: TGTGCCACCAAACAGGGGGAGTCTAATGAAAAACTGTTTTTT

J: TRBJ1-1
D: -
V: TRBV18
size: -
CDR3: CASSPLLTEYTEAFF
DNA: TGTGCCAGCTCACCATTGTTGACAGAGTACACTGAAGCTTTCTTT

J: TRBJ1-6
D: TRBD1
V: TRBV30
size: -
CDR3: CAWSMTGGISYNSPLHF
DNA: TGTGCCTGGAGTATGACAGGGGGCATTTCCTATAATTCACCCCTCCACTTT

J: TRBJ1-2
D: -
V: TRBV6-5
size: -
CDR3: CASRSSGVNGYTF
DNA: TGTGCCAGCAGATCTTCAGGTGTAAATGGCTACACCTTC

J: TRBJ2-7
D: TRBD1
V: TRBV6-2/TRBV6-3
size: -
CDR3: CASSLPQGTIPTEQYF
DNA: TGTGCCAGCAGTTTGCCACAGGGGACGATCCCTACGGAGCAGTACTTC

J: TRBJ1-1
D: TRBD1
V: TRBV29-1
size: few
CDR3: CSAATGRNTEAFF
DNA: TGCAGCGCTGCGACAGGGAGGAACACTGAAGCTTTCTTT

J: TRBJ2-5
D: -
V: TRBV3-1/TRBV3-2
size: -
CDR3: CASSQGIASEETQYF
DNA: TGTGCCAGCAGCCAAGGGATAGCCAGCGAAGAGACCCAGTACTTC

J: TRBJ2-2
D: -
V: TRBV19
size: -
CDR3: CASSKDTGTGELFF
DNA: TGTGCCAGTAGTAAAGACACAGGCACCGGGGAGCTGTTTTTT

J: TRBJ2-3
D: TRBD2
V: TRBV10-3
size: -
CDR3: CAISLGGDTDTQYF
DNA: TGTGCCATCAGCCTCGGGGGGGACACAGATACGCAGTATTTT

J: TRBJ2-1
D: TRBD2
V: TRBV27
size: -
CDR3: CASSLMTSGGPTNEQFF
DNA: TGTGCCAGCAGTTTGATGACTAGCGGGGGGCCAACCAATGAGCAGTTCTTC

J: TRBJ2-3
D: TRBD2
V: TRBV9
size: -
CDR3: CASSVEGFGGSTDTQYF
DNA: TGTGCCAGCAGCGTAGAAGGTTTCGGGGGGTCCACAGATACGCAGTATTTT

J: TRBJ1-1
D: -
V: TRBV4-2
size: -
CDR3: CASSQAGVNTEAFF
DNA: TGTGCCAGCAGCCAAGCAGGGGTGAACACTGAAGCTTTCTTT

J: TRBJ2-1
D: -
V: TRBV7-2
size: -
CDR3: CASSIGQNYNEQFF
DNA: TGTGCCAGCAGCATCGGACAGAACTACAATGAGCAGTTCTTC

J: TRBJ1-2
D: -
V: TRBV9
size: -
CDR3: CASSVARDTTRGYGYTF
DNA: TGTGCCAGCAGCGTAGCTCGGGACACGACCCGGGGCTATGGCTACACCTTC

J: TRBJ1-1
D: -
V: TRBV2
size: -
CDR3: CASSDSREAFF
DNA: TGTGCCAGCAGTGATTCGCGTGAAGCTTTCTTT

J: TRBJ2-7
D: -
V: TRBV18
size: -
CDR3: CASSPRTATYEQYF
DNA: TGTGCCAGCTCACCACGGACAGCCACCTACGAGCAGTACTTC

J: TRBJ1-3
D: -
V: TRBV2
size: -
CDR3: CASSGSQGKNTIYF
DNA: TGTGCCAGCAGTGGTAGTCAGGGAAAAAACACCATATATTTT

J: TRBJ1-1
D: -
V: TRBV6-5
size: -
CDR3: CASRDGGLNTEAFF
DNA: TGTGCCAGCAGGGATGGGGGGTTGAACACTGAAGCTTTCTTT

J: TRBJ2-4
D: TRBD2
V: TRBV9
size: few
CDR3: CASRKVKAGGRMYVNIQYF
DNA: TGTGCCAGCAGAAAAGTTAAAGCGGGGGGTCGAATGTATGTCAACATTCAGTACTTC

J: TRBJ1-2
D: TRBD1
V: TRBV27
size: -
CDR3: CASSEQGAWNYGYTF
DNA: TGTGCCAGCAGTGAGCAGGGGGCCTGGAACTATGGCTACACCTTC

J: TRBJ1-4
D: TRBD1
V: TRBV15
size: -
CDR3: CATGKTGWSIEKLFF
DNA: TGTGCCACCGGAAAGACAGGGTGGAGCATTGAAAAACTGTTTTTT

J: TRBJ2-3
D: -
V: TRBV5-1
size: -
CDR3: CASSLSWGGGIDTQYF
DNA: TGCGCCAGCAGCCTCTCGTGGGGGGGCGGGATAGATACGCAGTATTTT

J: TRBJ2-5
D: TRBD2
V: TRBV7-2
size: -
CDR3: CASSSGLAGETQYF
DNA: TGTGCCAGCAGCTCGGGACTAGCGGGGGAGACCCAGTACTTC

J: TRBJ2-2
D: -
V: TRBV4-2
size: -
CDR3: CASRHTVDDTGELFF
DNA: TGTGCCAGCAGGCATACAGTAGACGACACCGGGGAGCTGTTTTTT

J: TRBJ2-7
D: TRBD1
V: TRBV30
size: once
CDR3: CAWRTGGSYEQYF
DNA: TGTGCCTGGAGGACAGGGGGTTCCTACGAGCAGTACTTC

J: TRBJ1-1
D: TRBD1
V: TRBV6-1
size: -
CDR3: CASSDATGANTEAFF
DNA: TGTGCCAGCAGTGACGCGACAGGGGCGAACACTGAAGCTTTCTTT

J: TRBJ1-2
D: -
V: TRBV5-4
size: -
CDR3: CASRSTTGQNYGYTF
DNA: TGTGCCAGCAGATCGACCACAGGGCAGAACTATGGCTACACCTTC

J: TRBJ2-5
D: TRBD1
V: TRBV7-2
size: -
CDR3: CASSSPPGQGLETQYF
DNA: TGTGCCAGCAGCTCACCCCCGGGACAGGGTCTAGAGACCCAGTACTTC

J: TRBJ1-5
D: -
V: TRBV25-1
size: -
CDR3: CASSVAGYQPQHF
DNA: TGTGCCAGCAGTGTCGCAGGTTATCAGCCCCAGCATTTT

J: TRBJ1-1
D: TRBD1
V: TRBV4-2
size: -
CDR3: CASSQETGLNTEAFF
DNA: TGTGCCAGCAGCCAAGAGACAGGGCTGAACACTGAAGCTTTCTTT

J: TRBJ1-5
D: -
V: TRBV19
size: -
CDR3: CASSERDFQTAQHF
DNA: TGTGCCAGTAGCGAACGGGACTTCCAAACAGCCCAGCATTTT

J: TRBJ2-7
D: TRBD1
V: TRBV7-2
size: -
CDR3: CASSTTGSYEQYF
DNA: TGTGCCAGCAGTACGACAGGGTCCTACGAGCAGTACTTC

J: TRBJ1-2
D: -
V: TRBV19
size: few
CDR3: CASSIKAGTYGYTF
DNA: TGTGCCAGTAGTATAAAAGCAGGAACCTATGGCTACACCTTC

J: TRBJ2-1
D: -
V: TRBV7-9
size: -
CDR3: CASSLVGGRSNEQFF
DNA: TGTGCCAGCAGCTTAGTCGGGGGGCGATCGAATGAGCAGTTCTTC

J: TRBJ2-7
D: TRBD1
V: TRBV6-5
size: -
CDR3: CASSRPGQARNEQYF
DNA: TGTGCCAGCAGTCGACCGGGACAGGCACGAAACGAGCAGTACTTC

J: TRBJ2-7
D: -
V: TRBV7-9
size: once
CDR3: CASSLTYEQYF
DNA: TGTGCCAGCAGCCTTACTTACGAGCAGTACTTC

J: TRBJ1-1
D: -
V: TRBV12-3/TRBV12-4
size: -
CDR3: CASSLGAGAQAFF
DNA: TGTGCCAGCAGTTTGGGCGCGGGGGCCCAAGCTTTCTTT

J: TRBJ1-2
D: -
V: TRBV7-9
size: -
CDR3: CASSRTDVQLTYGYTF
DNA: TGTGCCAGCAGCCGGACAGATGTCCAACTAACCTATGGCTACACCTTC

J: TRBJ2-3
D: -
V: TRBV7-2
size: -
CDR3: CASSLRGAIYQYF
DNA: TGTGCCAGCAGTCTCAGGGGGGCGATCTACCAGTATTTT

J: TRBJ2-5
D: TRBD2
V: TRBV2
size: -
CDR3: CASSVPLAGSETQYF
DNA: TGTGCCAGCAGTGTCCCCCTAGCGGGGTCGGAGACCCAGTACTTC

J: TRBJ1-2
D: -
V: TRBV9
size: -
CDR3: CASSGPQGESGGYTF
DNA: TGTGCCAGCAGCGGGCCACAGGGAGAGAGCGGTGGCTACACCTTC

J: TRBJ1-6
D: TRBD1
V: TRBV30
size: -
CDR3: CAWMERQGVSYNSPLHF
DNA: TGTGCCTGGATGGAACGACAGGGTGTGTCCTATAATTCACCCCTCCACTTT

J: TRBJ2-3
D: -
V: TRBV7-8
size: -
CDR3: CASSAWTASTDTQYF
DNA: TGTGCCAGCAGCGCTTGGACAGCTAGCACAGATACGCAGTATTTT

J: TRBJ2-2
D: TRBD2
V: TRBV27
size: -
CDR3: CASSLTGLAGRVTGELFF
DNA: TGTGCCAGCAGTCTAACGGGACTAGCGGGGAGGGTCACCGGGGAGCTGTTTTTT

J: TRBJ2-1
D: TRBD2
V: TRBV11-3
size: -
CDR3: CASSPSSGDYNEQFF
DNA: TGTGCCAGCAGCCCTTCGAGCGGGGACTACAATGAGCAGTTCTTC

J: TRBJ1-4
D: -
V: TRBV6-5
size: once
CDR3: CASSYGAGATNEKLFF
DNA: TGTGCCAGCAGTTACGGGGCGGGGGCAACTAATGAAAAACTGTTTTTT

J: TRBJ1-1
D: -
V: TRBV29-1
size: -
CDR3: CSVVLAGRNTEAFF
DNA: TGCAGCGTTGTCTTGGCAGGGCGGAACACTGAAGCTTTCTTT

J: TRBJ2-3
D: -
V: TRBV3-1/TRBV3-2
size: -
CDR3: CASSPTLSIDTQYF
DNA: TGTGCCAGCAGCCCTACCCTTTCCATTGATACGCAGTATTTT

J: TRBJ1-5
D: TRBD1
V: TRBV2
size: -
CDR3: CASSTMGQSNQPQHF
DNA: TGTGCCAGCAGCACTATGGGACAGAGCAATCAGCCCCAGCATTTT

J: TRBJ2-2
D: -
V: TRBV9
size: -
CDR3: CASSVELHTGELFF
DNA: TGTGCCAGCAGCGTAGAACTACACACCGGGGAGCTGTTTTTT

J: TRBJ1-1
D: TRBD1
V: TRBV11-3
size: -
CDR3: CASSLTGPNTEAFF
DNA: TGTGCCAGCAGCTTGACAGGGCCGAACACTGAAGCTTTCTTT

J: TRBJ1-1
D: -
V: TRBV7-2
size: -
CDR3: CASSLVGAGDTEAFF
DNA: TGTGCCAGCAGCTTAGTGGGTGCGGGCGACACTGAAGCTTTCTTT